This T cell receptor beta chain is from a study of neoadjuvant anti-PD-1 for oral cavity cancer. At the level of the study: Nivolumab at 3 mg/kg was mostly given biweekly, three to four doses, pre-surgery.

Sequencing was performed with immunoSEQ multiplex PCR; in TCRdb, only in-frame clones are kept and a portion is missing. The sample holds roughly 13,000 clones, roughly 70% seen once. Patients had newly diagnosed, untreated stage II-IVA oral cavity squamous cell carcinoma. No culture or expansion preceded analysis of these blood cells. This CDR3 region has 14 residues. Trimming removed 6 bases from V and 2 bases from J; junction bases left unmatched: 10. Germline V gene lookup returns CDR1 SQVTM and CDR2 ANQGSEA. This sequence joins TRBV29-1 and TRBJ2-7, with TRBD1 matching 7 bases. The sequencing used PBMCs, collected before nivolumab (anti-PD-1) treatment. The TCR comes from a person between 40 and 79 years old with oral cavity squamous cell carcinoma. CDR3 amino acids: CSVQDRAGTYEQYF. In DNA, the CDR3 is TGCAGCGTCCAAGACAGGGCCGGTACCTACGAGCAGTACTTC.